The rows below give T cell receptor beta chains drawn from one sample of a study of PD-1 blockade in classical Hodgkin lymphoma. TCRdb's copy holds only in-frame clones and misses some; the assay was immunoSEQ multiplex PCR. The sample records about 18,000 clones, roughly 80% being singletons. This sample comprised peripheral blood mononuclear cells (PBMCs), obtained at baseline. The receptor source for this set is a human donor with classical Hodgkin lymphoma. Both conserved end residues are trimmed from each CDR3. Not every row has a clone size; where given, it reads once, few, many or a size class.

abundance | j_gene | len | v_gene | CDR3aa
few | TRBJ2-3 | 13 | TRBV6-1 | ASSQQREMTDTQY
few | TRBJ1-4 | 12 | TRBV5-6 | ASSLPRRGEKLF
NA | TRBJ2-3 | 8 | TRBV30 | AWKADTQY
NA | TRBJ1-3 | 13 | TRBV14 | ASSNRGSSGNTIY
NA | TRBJ2-5 | 12 | TRBV27 | ASSTLARQETQY
NA | TRBJ2-7 | 13 | TRBV2 | ASSWDRGNVYEQY
NA | TRBJ1-2 | 14 | TRBV21-1 | ASSKVRAAKGSGYT
NA | TRBJ2-3 | 13 | TRBV7-8 | ATSRPGGGTDTQY
NA | TRBJ2-7 | 12 | TRBV5-1 | ASSPGQTNYEQY
NA | TRBJ2-2 | 14 | TRBV19 | ASSIRTGPFTGELF
NA | TRBJ2-5 | 11 | TRBV2 | ASSSKPSSTQY
NA | TRBJ2-4 | 13 | TRBV2 | ASIRDREDKNIQY
NA | TRBJ1-1 | 12 | TRBV18 | ASSSTGLNTEAF
NA | TRBJ1-2 | 13 | TRBV5-1 | ASSREGQEIYGYT
once | TRBJ2-1 | 12 | TRBV5-1 | ASSLDSGRNEQF
once | TRBJ2-2 | 13 | TRBV7-9 | ASSFKGVNTGELF
NA | TRBJ2-3 | 15 | TRBV7-6 | ASSLVGTSGRQATQY
NA | TRBJ1-2 | 14 | TRBV6-5 | ASSYSEDRGYVGYT
NA | TRBJ1-1 | 13 | TRBV5-5 | ASSRNSLLNTEAF
few | TRBJ1-1 | 8 | TRBV30 | AQGDTEAF
NA | TRBJ2-1 | 13 | TRBV28 | ASSTLAGDNNEQF
NA | TRBJ1-2 | 12 | TRBV6-1 | ASRIRGANYGYT
NA | TRBJ2-7 | 14 | TRBV21-1 | ASSKALSQGSYEQY
few | TRBJ2-5 | 12 | TRBV4-1 | ASSPATGQETQY
NA | TRBJ1-2 | 11 | TRBV29-1 | SASGQGVGGYT
NA | TRBJ2-1 | 12 | TRBV5-8 | ASSLWPAGNEQF
NA | TRBJ1-1 | 13 | TRBV28 | ASSSRDRVGTEAF
NA | TRBJ2-7 | 12 | TRBV7-2 | ASSLEVGYYEQY
NA | TRBJ2-1 | 12 | TRBV5-1 | ASSLLPGNNEQF
NA | TRBJ2-3 | 11 | TRBV28 | ASGIQSPDTQY
NA | TRBJ2-7 | 12 | TRBV27 | ASNLTGDFHEQY
few | TRBJ2-7 | 12 | TRBV5-4 | ASSLGLASYEQY
NA | TRBJ2-7 | 12 | TRBV18 | ASSRFPGAYEQY
NA | TRBJ2-2 | 14 | TRBV7-9 | ASSHRGQGSTGELF
NA | TRBJ2-2 | 15 | TRBV5-1 | ASSLWPREREPGELF
NA | TRBJ2-7 | 9 | TRBV18 | ASSPGSEQY
NA | TRBJ2-2 | 13 | TRBV2 | ASSEPTGTTGELF
NA | TRBJ2-7 | 12 | TRBV7-8 | ASTSRDRLPEQY
few | TRBJ2-1 | 15 | TRBV4-2 | ASSQAQRGAGLGEQF
NA | TRBJ1-1 | 10 | TRBV29-1 | SVGSQGTEAF
once | TRBJ2-3 | 11 | TRBV7-7 | ASGSSGSWTQY
NA | TRBJ1-3 | 11 | TRBV2 | ASIRGFGNTIY
NA | TRBJ2-7 | 11 | TRBV29-1 | SVSGGPLYEQY
NA | TRBJ2-4 | 16 | TRBV5-5 | ASSPTLGPLIAKNIQY
NA | TRBJ1-1 | 14 | TRBV10-3 | AISEVGGSLIAEAF